These 20 T cell receptor beta chains were sequenced from one sample in a study of radiation and T cells in renal cell carcinoma (TCRdb year 2020). The sample's time point label is to be understood as: baseline pretreatment blood. According to the study, the label for this sample's treatment or condition signals: 15 Gy SBRT to primary tumor, nephrectomy 4 weeks later. The protocol used for the library was the immunoSEQ multiplex PCR assay. TCRdb retrieved this table from immuneACCESS and kept in-frame rearrangements only. Not all clones are present; in checked studies, unresolved V genes account for under half, and no reason is known for the remainder. This sample has approximately 150,000 clones in its table, and about 85% of those were observed once. The top ten hold about 4.3% of the sample. The sample consisted of blood, taken from a patient whose treatment included radiotherapy and nephrectomy. The source of these receptors is a woman aged 70-85 years with renal cell carcinoma.

CDR3 nucleotides: TGTGCCAGCGGGGGTAACTATGGCTACACCTTC. Translation gives CASGGNYGYTF. The genes are TRBV5-5 and TRBJ1-2; TRBD1 is a possible D gene (5 bases). The V end was cut by 7 bases, the J end by 1 base, with 5 bases between. Germline CDR1 reads SGHKS; CDR2 reads YYEKEE (reference sequence). The CDR3 consists of 11 residues.

The V call is TRBV9, the J call TRBJ2-5; 10 bases are shared with TRBD2. Germline loops: CDR1 SGDLS, CDR2 YYNGEE. CDR3 length equals 16 residues. With V trimmed by 0 bases and J by 5 bases, 7 bases remained unmatched. The CDR3 here is CASSVENLAGVETQYF. CDR3 in DNA: TGTGCCAGCAGCGTAGAGAACCTAGCGGGGGTGGAGACCCAGTACTTC.

This clone appeared once. The chain uses TRBV15 and TRBJ2-7; D possibly corresponds to TRBD2 (6 bases). The CDR3 totals 15 residues. CDR1 LNHNV and CDR2 YYDKDF come from the germline V gene (reference sequence). V lost 0 bases, J lost 5 bases, and 14 bases lay in between. The CDR3 sequence is CATSRDWASVNEQYF. The DNA of the CDR3 is TGTGCCACCAGCAGAGATTGGGCTAGCGTCAACGAGCAGTACTTC.

This chain joins TRBV5-1 and TRBJ2-1; D remains unclear. The CDR3 loop spans 16 amino acids. The V gene's germline CDR1 is SGHRS and CDR2 YFSETQ. V lost 0 bases and J 3 bases, leaving 13 bases between the germline ends. The CDR3 region is CASSLAARTFYNEQFF. CDR3 sequence (DNA): TGCGCCAGCAGCTTGGCGGCCAGAACCTTCTACAATGAGCAGTTCTTC.

The chain carries TRBV14 and TRBJ2-1, with D maybe TRBD1 (6 bases). CDR1 and CDR2 from the germline V gene are SGHDN and FVKESK. The V end was cut by 3 bases, the J end by 9 bases, with 12 bases between. The CDR3 length is 13 residues. The CDR3 DNA sequence: TGTGCCAGCAGCCAGACAGGCTTGGGTGAGCAGTTCTTC. Protein product: CASSQTGLGEQFF.

The chain joins TRBV7-6 to TRBJ2-6; no clear D gene. The CDR3 totals 15 residues. With 5 bases removed from V and 0 bases from J, the gap between germline ends came to 8 bases. CDR1 is SGHVS and CDR2 is FNYEAQ in the germline V gene. CDR3 region: CASSRVSSGANVLTF. CDR3 sequence (DNA): TGTGCCAGCAGCCGGGTATCCTCTGGGGCCAACGTCCTGACTTTC.

CDR3 sequence reads: CSVKGRGTEAFF. CDR3 bases: TGCAGCGTTAAAGGGAGAGGGACTGAAGCTTTCTTT. This chain links TRBV29-1 with TRBJ1-1; D call uncertain. Germline V gives CDR1 SQVTM, CDR2 ANQGSEA. The CDR3 totals 12 residues. V was clipped by 5 bases and J by 5 bases, with 12 bases between them.

The J gene is TRBJ2-2, the V gene TRBV2; 10 nucleotides align to TRBD2. CDR3 size: 15 residues. CDR1 and CDR2 from the germline V gene are SNHLY and FYNNEI. Unmatched junction bases numbered 4, after V lost 4 bases and J lost 5 bases. Written as DNA, the CDR3 is TGTGCCAGCAGTGGGCGGACTAGCGGAACCGGGGAGCTGTTTTTT. Its protein product is CASSGRTSGTGELFF.

This clone has only one observation. V is TRBV7-2 and J is TRBJ1-1, with 8 bases that match TRBD1. Unmatched junction bases numbered 7, after V lost 3 bases and J lost 4 bases. This CDR3 region has 15 residues. Germline CDR1 is SGHTA and CDR2 is FQGNSA. CDR3 nucleotides: TGTGCCAGCAGCTTGGGGGGACAGGCTCCCACTGAAGCTTTCTTT. This encodes CASSLGGQAPTEAFF.

This chain connects TRBV4-3 to TRBJ2-7; the match to TRBD2 covers 10 bases. The CDR3 runs to 14 residues. The germline V gene encodes CDR1 LGHNA and CDR2 YSLEER. After removal of 1 base from V and 5 bases from J, the junction contained 2 bases not matched to a gene. The CDR3 loop is CASSQGSGGDEQYF. Here the CDR3 DNA reads TGCGCCAGCAGCCAAGGAAGCGGGGGGGACGAGCAGTACTTC.

This chain joins TRBV5-8 and TRBJ1-5; 12 bases are shared with TRBD1. The CDR3 extends over 18 amino acids. Germline loops: CDR1 SGHTS, CDR2 YDEGEE. V shed 0 bases and J 5 bases; nucleotides not matched to a gene: 9. The CDR3 DNA reads as TGTGCCAGCAGCTTGGCCCCGGGACAGGGGGCATTCGATCAGCCCCAGCATTTT. This translates into CASSLAPGQGAFDQPQHF.

This chain links TRBV7-9 with TRBJ1-1; possible D gene TRBD1, 5 bases. CDR3 length equals 15 residues. Germline V gives CDR1 SEHNR, CDR2 FQNEAQ (reference sequence). V was shortened by 2 bases and J by 3 bases, with 13 bases between the two germline ends. For the CDR3, the DNA is TGTGCCAGCAGCTTACTGGGGGGAAGGGACACTGAAGCTTTCTTT. As protein: CASSLLGGRDTEAFF.

The rearrangement links TRBV2 to TRBJ2-7, with D possibly TRBD1 on 6 matching bases. Looked up from germline, CDR1 is SNHLY and CDR2 is FYNNEI. V lost 6 bases to trimming and J lost 3 bases, with 9 bases between them. CDR3 length: 12 amino acids. As DNA, the CDR3 is TGTGCCAGCAGGGACAGCTTCTACGAGCAGTACTTC. Its protein is CASRDSFYEQYF.

The rearrangement uses TRBV9 and TRBJ2-7, with 10 bases that match TRBD1. Germline lookup yields CDR1 SGDLS and CDR2 YYNGEE. The CDR3 runs to 17 residues. V lost 3 bases and J lost 0; bases outside the gene matches: 9. The CDR3 region is CASSAPDRGLGSYEQYF. The CDR3 coding sequence is TGTGCCAGCAGCGCACCCGACAGGGGGCTGGGCTCCTACGAGCAGTACTTC. Supplemented by reference TRBV9 and TRBJ2-7, the full variable domain reads DSGVTQTPKHLITATGQRVTLRCSPRSGDLSVYWYQQSLDQGLQFLIQYYNGEERAKGNILERFSAQQFPDLHSELNLSSLELGDSALYFCASSAPDRGLGSYEQYFGPGTRLTVT.

V gene TRBV6-1 combines with J gene TRBJ2-1; D not certain. CDR3 length: 14 residues. CDR1 MNHNS and CDR2 SASEGT come from the germline V gene. The ends were cut back, 2 bases at V and 7 bases at J, with 12 bases in the middle. The DNA for the CDR3 is TGTGCCAGCAGTGAAAGATGGGTCCTAAATGAGCAGTTCTTC. Encoded protein: CASSERWVLNEQFF.

This chain joins TRBV5-1 and TRBJ2-7, with a tentative D call TRBD2 (6 bases). The CDR3 is 13 amino acids. Trimming removed 6 bases at V and 4 bases at J, with 14 bases between. Germline values: CDR1 SGHRS, CDR2 YFSETQ. CDR3 region: CASKGASAYEQYF. The CDR3 DNA reads TGCGCCAGCAAAGGGGCTAGCGCATACGAGCAGTACTTC. Full variable domain (outside the CDR3, taken from reference TRBV5-1 and TRBJ2-7): KAGVTQTPRYLIKTRGQQVTLSCSPISGHRSVSWYQQTPGQGLQFLFEYFSETQRNKGNFPGRFSGRQFSNSRSEMNVSTLELGDSALYLCASKGASAYEQYFGPGTRLTVT.

The rearrangement joins TRBV5-1 to TRBJ1-6; 8 bases match TRBD1. The V gene's germline CDR1 is SGHRS and CDR2 YFSETQ. The trim removed 1 base at V and 5 bases at J, leaving 2 bases unmatched. This CDR3 spans 15 amino acids. CDR3 loop: CASSLRQGHNSPLHF. CDR3 in DNA: TGCGCCAGCAGCTTGCGACAGGGGCATAATTCACCCCTCCACTTT.

This clone appeared once. CDR3 DNA sequence: TGCGCCAGCAGCCATCCTCAGGTAGGCACTGAAGCTTTCTTT. Translated: CASSHPQVGTEAFF. This chain joins TRBV4-1 and TRBJ1-1; D ambiguous. V was pared by 3 bases and J by 4 bases, with 12 bases between. The CDR3 contains 14 residues. Looked up from germline, CDR1 is MGHRA and CDR2 is YSYEKL.

This clone was recorded only once. The chain couples TRBV4-2 to TRBJ2-2; 9 bases are shared with TRBD2. The CDR3 spans 16 residues. After removal of 4 bases from V and 3 bases from J, the junction contained 6 bases not matched to a gene. The germline CDR1 and CDR2 sequences are LGHNA and YNFKEQ. This CDR3 is CASSLRGGRDTGELFF. The CDR3 nucleotides read TGTGCCAGCAGCCTGCGGGGGGGCCGGGACACCGGGGAGCTGTTTTTT.

This rearrangement joins TRBV5-1 to TRBJ2-1; 10 nucleotides match TRBD2. Germline V gives CDR1 SGHRS, CDR2 YFSETQ. V trimming: 0 bases; J trimming: 3 bases; junction bases outside the gene matches: 3. This CDR3 has 16 amino acids. CDR3 bases: TGCGCCAGCAGCTTGGAAGTAGCGGGGGGCTACAATGAGCAGTTCTTC. Protein product: CASSLEVAGGYNEQFF.